The 12 T cell receptor beta chains presented below share a single source sample, sequenced in a study of memory CD4+ T cells and cytomegalovirus serostatus. Single viable CD3+CD4+CD8-CD45RO+ cells were sorted as the memory CD4+ T cells. Here immunoSEQ multiplex PCR was the method, and the copy in TCRdb shows in-frame clones only, minus some. The sample has fewer than 35,000 clones; over 70% are singletons. Sequenced material: memory CD4+ T cells from blood. The receptors shown here come from an adult in good health and CMV-seronegative.

The chain carries TRBV5-4 and TRBJ1-2; D gene ambiguous. This CDR3 region has 15 residues. The germline V and J ends were trimmed by 0 bases and 6 bases, with 15 bases remaining between them. Germline CDR1 is SGHNT and CDR2 is YYREEE (reference sequence). For the CDR3, the DNA is TGTGCCAGCAGCTTGGATGGGAGGGTTCAACATGGCTACACCTTC. This encodes CASSLDGRVQHGYTF.

V is TRBV10-2 and J is TRBJ1-6, with 9 bases lining up with TRBD1. The germline V gene has CDR1 WSHSY and CDR2 SAAADI. V dropped 6 bases and J dropped 6; count of bases not matched to a gene: 6. This CDR3 contains 15 residues. In nucleotides, the CDR3 is TGCGCCAGCAGCCTCGAGACAGGGGGTAATTCACCCCTCCACTTT. Its translation is CASSLETGGNSPLHF.

This sequence joins TRBV23-1 and TRBJ1-5; the match to TRBD1 covers 9 bases. TRBV23-1 belongs to the ORF category, with a function that is uncertain. This CDR3 is 17 amino acids long. The J segment lost 3 bases and the V segment lost 3 bases, leaving 9 bases of the junction unmatched. In DNA, the CDR3 is TGCGCCAGCAGTCACACCTGGACAGGGGCCTTCAATCAGCCCCAGCATTTT. This codes for CASSHTWTGAFNQPQHF.

This clone was seen a handful of times. This chain uses TRBV6-1 with TRBJ1-1, with unresolved D. Germline lookup yields CDR1 MNHNS and CDR2 SASEGT. V was clipped by 6 bases and J by 1 base, with 0 bases between them. The CDR3 contains 10 residues. As DNA, the CDR3 is TGTGCCAGCAGGAACACTGAAGCTTTCTTT. Protein product: CASRNTEAFF.

This clone was recorded a few times. The chain couples TRBV11-2 to TRBJ1-6; D is perhaps TRBD1 (5 bases). CDR3 length equals 16 residues. Trimming shortened V by 2 bases and J by 10 bases, and 18 bases separated the two germline ends. Germline V gene data show CDR1 as SGHAT and CDR2 as FQNNGV. The CDR3 DNA reads TGTGCCAGCAGCTTACAGGGAATGAGGGGTGGATCACCCCTCCACTTT. Residues: CASSLQGMRGGSPLHF.

The V call is TRBV9, the J call TRBJ2-5; no clear D gene. The CDR3 consists of 15 residues. V was trimmed by 4 bases and J by 0 bases, leaving 13 bases between them. Germline loops: CDR1 SGDLS, CDR2 YYNGEE. CDR3 sequence reads: CASSKGYSHQETQYF. The CDR3 DNA follows: TGTGCCAGCAGCAAGGGCTACTCTCACCAAGAGACCCAGTACTTC.

The rearrangement uses TRBV30 and TRBJ1-6, with D unresolved. CDR1 GTSNPN and CDR2 SVGIG come from the germline V gene (reference sequence). This CDR3 spans 13 amino acids. V lost 3 bases and J 4 bases, leaving 7 bases between the germline ends. As DNA, the CDR3 is TGTGCCTGGAGGCGGGATTATAATTCACCCCTCCACTTT. The encoded protein is CAWRRDYNSPLHF.

This sequence joins TRBV19 and TRBJ2-5; D is tentatively TRBD1 or TRBD2 (5 bases each). This CDR3 is built from 13 residues. The germline CDR1 and CDR2 sequences are LNHDA and SQIVND (reference sequence). V lost 6 bases and J lost 4, with 12 bases in between. The CDR3 loop reads CASSSLGTETQYF. Here the CDR3 DNA reads TGTGCCAGTAGCAGCTTGGGGACAGAGACCCAGTACTTC.

V usage is TRBV29-1 and J usage is TRBJ1-4; TRBD1 is a possible D gene (6 bases). Trimming removed 6 bases at V and 0 bases at J, with 14 bases between. Germline loops: CDR1 SQVTM, CDR2 ANQGSEA. The CDR3 length is 15 residues. CDR3 coding DNA: TGCAGCGTCTCGATGACAGGCACAACTAATGAAAAACTGTTTTTT. Its translation is CSVSMTGTTNEKLFF.

This clone was observed a single time. The chain has TRBV28 and TRBJ1-5; D uncertain. The germline gives CDR1 MDHEN, CDR2 SYDVKM. Trimming shortened V by 9 bases and J by 8 bases, and 14 bases separated the two germline ends. CDR3 length equals 12 residues. This CDR3 reads CASTIPEKPQHF. CDR3 sequence (DNA): TGTGCCAGTACAATCCCTGAGAAGCCCCAGCATTTT.

J is TRBJ2-7 and V is TRBV28, with 15 bases that match TRBD2. Unmatched junction bases numbered 8, after V lost 6 bases and J lost 5 bases. The germline CDR1 and CDR2 sequences are MDHEN and SYDVKM. The CDR3 length is 16 residues. This CDR3 reads CASRPPGLAGGNEQYF. Here the CDR3 DNA reads TGTGCCAGCAGACCACCGGGACTAGCGGGGGGCAACGAGCAGTACTTC.

The gene calls are TRBV18 and TRBJ1-1, with D unclear. Trimming stripped 8 bases from V and 5 bases from J, with 9 bases between. Germline values: CDR1 KGHSH, CDR2 LQKENI. The length of the CDR3 is 11 residues. CDR3: CASRVETEAFF. CDR3 DNA sequence: TGTGCCAGCCGGGTGGAGACTGAAGCTTTCTTT.